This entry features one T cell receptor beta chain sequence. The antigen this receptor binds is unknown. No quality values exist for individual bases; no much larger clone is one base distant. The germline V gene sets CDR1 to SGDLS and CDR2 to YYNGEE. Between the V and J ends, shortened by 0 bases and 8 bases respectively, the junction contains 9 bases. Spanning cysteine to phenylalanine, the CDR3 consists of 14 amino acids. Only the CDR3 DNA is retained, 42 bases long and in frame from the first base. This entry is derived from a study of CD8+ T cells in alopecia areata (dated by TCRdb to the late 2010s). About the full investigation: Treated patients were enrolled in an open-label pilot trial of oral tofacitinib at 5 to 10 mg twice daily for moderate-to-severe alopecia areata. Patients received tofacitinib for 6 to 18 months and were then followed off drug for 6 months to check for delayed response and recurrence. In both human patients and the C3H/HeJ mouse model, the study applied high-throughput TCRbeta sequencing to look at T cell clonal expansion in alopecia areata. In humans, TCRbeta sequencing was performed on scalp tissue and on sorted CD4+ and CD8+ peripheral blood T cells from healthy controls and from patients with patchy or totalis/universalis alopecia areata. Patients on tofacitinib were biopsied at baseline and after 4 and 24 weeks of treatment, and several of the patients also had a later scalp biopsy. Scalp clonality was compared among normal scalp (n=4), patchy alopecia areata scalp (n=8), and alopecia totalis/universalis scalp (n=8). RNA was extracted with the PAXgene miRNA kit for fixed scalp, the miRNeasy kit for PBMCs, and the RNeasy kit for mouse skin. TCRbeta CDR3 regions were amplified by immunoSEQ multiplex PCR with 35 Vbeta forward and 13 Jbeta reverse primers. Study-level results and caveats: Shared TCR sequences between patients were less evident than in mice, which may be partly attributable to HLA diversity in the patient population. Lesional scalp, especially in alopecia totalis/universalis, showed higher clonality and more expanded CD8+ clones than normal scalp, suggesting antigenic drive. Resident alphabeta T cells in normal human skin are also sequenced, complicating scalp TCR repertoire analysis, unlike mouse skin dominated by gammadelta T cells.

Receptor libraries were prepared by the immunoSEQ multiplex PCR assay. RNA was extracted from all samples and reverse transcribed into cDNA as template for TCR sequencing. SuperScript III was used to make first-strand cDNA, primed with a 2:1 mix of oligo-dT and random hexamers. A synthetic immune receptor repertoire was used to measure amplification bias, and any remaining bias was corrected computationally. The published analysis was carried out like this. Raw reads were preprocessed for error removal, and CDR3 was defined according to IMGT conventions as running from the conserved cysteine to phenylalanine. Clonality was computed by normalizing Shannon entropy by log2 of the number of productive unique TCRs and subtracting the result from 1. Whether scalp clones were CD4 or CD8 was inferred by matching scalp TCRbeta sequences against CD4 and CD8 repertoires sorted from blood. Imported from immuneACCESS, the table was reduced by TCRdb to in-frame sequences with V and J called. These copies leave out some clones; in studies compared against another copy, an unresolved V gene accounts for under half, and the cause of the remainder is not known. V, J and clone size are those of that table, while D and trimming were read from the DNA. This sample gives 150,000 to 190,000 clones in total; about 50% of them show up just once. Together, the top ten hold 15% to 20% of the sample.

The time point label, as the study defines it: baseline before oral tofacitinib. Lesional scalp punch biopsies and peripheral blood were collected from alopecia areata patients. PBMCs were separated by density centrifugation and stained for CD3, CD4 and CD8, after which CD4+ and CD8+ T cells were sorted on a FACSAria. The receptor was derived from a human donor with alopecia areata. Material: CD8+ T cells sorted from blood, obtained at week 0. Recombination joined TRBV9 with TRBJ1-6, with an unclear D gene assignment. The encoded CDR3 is CASSVGTEDSPLHF. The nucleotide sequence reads TGTGCCAGCAGCGTAGGCACGGAAGATTCACCCCTCCACTTT.